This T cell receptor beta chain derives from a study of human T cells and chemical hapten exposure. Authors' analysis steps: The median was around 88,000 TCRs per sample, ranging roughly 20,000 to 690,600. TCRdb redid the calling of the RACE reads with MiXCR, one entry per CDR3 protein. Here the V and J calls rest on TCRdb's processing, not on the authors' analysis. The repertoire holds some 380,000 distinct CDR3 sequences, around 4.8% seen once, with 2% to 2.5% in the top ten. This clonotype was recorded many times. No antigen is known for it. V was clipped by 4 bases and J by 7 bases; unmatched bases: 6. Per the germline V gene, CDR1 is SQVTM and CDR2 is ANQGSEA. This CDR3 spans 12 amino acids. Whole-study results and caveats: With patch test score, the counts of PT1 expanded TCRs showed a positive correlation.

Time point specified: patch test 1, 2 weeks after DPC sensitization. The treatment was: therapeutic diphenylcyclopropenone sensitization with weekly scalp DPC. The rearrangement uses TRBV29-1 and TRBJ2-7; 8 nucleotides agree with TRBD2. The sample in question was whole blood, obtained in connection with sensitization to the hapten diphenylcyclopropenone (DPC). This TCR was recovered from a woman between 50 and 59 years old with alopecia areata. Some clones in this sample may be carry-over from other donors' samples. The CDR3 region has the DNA TGCAGCGTTGTCGGGACTAGTGCTGAGCAGTACTTC. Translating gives CSVVGTSAEQYF.